This TCR beta chain was profiled in a study of a mutant IDH1 vaccine in newly diagnosed glioma. The length of the CDR3 is 12 residues. The ends were cut back, 3 bases at V and 7 bases at J, with 10 bases in the middle. Germline V gene data show CDR1 as GTSNPN and CDR2 as SVGIG (reference sequence). This clone has a handful of counts. The antigen remains unidentified. Time point specified: week 35, safety follow-up. A 20-mer mutant IDH1 peptide at 300 ug was injected subcutaneously with topical imiquimod. The protocol was immunoSEQ multiplex PCR, while the TCRdb copy is restricted to in-frame clones and leaves out a portion. This table holds 30,000 or so clones, around 77% found once.

The gene calls are TRBV30 and TRBJ2-1; D gene ambiguous. This specimen consisted of PBMCs, obtained from a glioma patient whose treatment included an IDH1 peptide vaccine. The receptor's source is a woman aged 30 to 39 with glioma. Some clones in this sample may be carry-over from other donors' samples. The CDR3 region is CAWRSRGNEQFF. Here the CDR3 DNA reads TGTGCCTGGAGGAGCCGTGGTAATGAGCAGTTCTTC.